A selection of T cell receptor beta chains follows, all from one sample in a study of shared clonotypes between healthy human individuals. The method was immunoSEQ multiplex PCR; TCRdb's version includes in-frame clones alone and lacks a portion of them. The data contain approximately 600,000 clones, roughly 95% of them singletons. Sequencing was carried out using naive CD8+ T cells sorted from blood. Every receptor here comes from a woman aged 25 to 39 in good health. Both conserved end residues are part of each CDR3. Each record gives: D gene, J gene, V gene, CDR3 protein. D genes are given only for firm matches.

TRBD1,TRBJ2-5,TRBV19,CASSIVGQGAQETQYF
TRBD2,TRBJ2-7,TRBV13,CASSWKTSGSSYEQYF
TRBD1,TRBJ2-7,TRBV28,CASSLTGVHLLHEQYF
TRBD2,TRBJ2-1,TRBV6-4,CASSVGLAGYNEQFF
NA,TRBJ2-7,TRBV9,CASSVSSGYEQYF
NA,TRBJ2-1,TRBV9,CASTPRTGPKSNEQFF
NA,TRBJ1-1,TRBV28,CASYPRGGGTEAFF
TRBD1,TRBJ2-7,TRBV6-1,CASPGQGVHEQYF
TRBD1,TRBJ2-7,TRBV28,CATWDLMVDPETGSHEQYF
TRBD2,TRBJ2-1,TRBV5-4,CASSSPSAGDNEQFF
NA,TRBJ1-1,TRBV7-9,CASSLAGRHTEAFF
TRBD2,TRBJ2-2,TRBV7-6,CASSLDHPPGLAGLNTGELFF
NA,TRBJ1-5,TRBV28,CASSPSPPTPNQPQHF
TRBD1,TRBJ2-7,TRBV19,CATGQGISYEQYF
TRBD2,TRBJ2-7,TRBV5-1,CASSFGSGSYEQYF
NA,TRBJ1-1,TRBV5-6,CASSLSVNTEAFF
NA,TRBJ1-5,TRBV19,CASSILEQLNQPQHF
NA,TRBJ2-7,TRBV5-4,CASSLADSPYEQYF
TRBD1,TRBJ2-7,TRBV5-5,CASSLVGQSFHEQYF
NA,TRBJ2-7,TRBV6-5,CASSFSESEYEQYF
TRBD1,TRBJ2-3,TRBV27,CASSLLGQGIADTQYF
TRBD2,TRBJ2-1,TRBV2,CASSEGLAASYNEQFF
NA,TRBJ2-5,TRBV28,CASSSPLGAGETQYF
NA,TRBJ1-1,TRBV9,CASSVVAGRTEAFF
TRBD1,TRBJ1-2,TRBV30,CAWSWDRGSLGGYTF